Listed below are T cell receptor beta chains from one sample, sequenced in a study of cytomegalovirus exposure and HLA in healthy donors. This table comes from immunoSEQ multiplex PCR, and its TCRdb copy is limited to in-frame clones, with some not included. Of about 120,000 clones in the sample, over 75% were seen once. Sequencing input: PBMCs. These receptors came from a middle-aged man in good health and CMV-seropositive. CDR3s leave out the opening cysteine and the closing phenylalanine or tryptophan. Some rows mark clone size as missing; the rest say once, few, many or name a class of expanded clone.

V gene	J gene	clone size	CDR3 protein
TRBV4-2	TRBJ1-1	-	ASSHNGQGNTEAF
TRBV4-3	TRBJ2-3	many	ASSQDLAGGPDTQY
TRBV11-3	TRBJ2-4	-	ASTYRDTLAKNIQY
TRBV9	TRBJ1-6	few	ASSADQGPLH
TRBV2	TRBJ1-1	-	ASILRTGAGTEAF
TRBV7-3	TRBJ2-1	-	ASSPRSGGISYNEQF
TRBV6-6	TRBJ2-7	-	ASSQRQGYEQY
TRBV2	TRBJ2-3	few	ASRVVLADTQY
TRBV5-6	TRBJ2-1	-	ASREGGAGYNEQF
TRBV19	TRBJ1-3	-	ASTSLGQGFGNTIY
TRBV4-3	TRBJ1-2	-	ASSRALGTGGENYGYT
TRBV6-6	TRBJ1-4	-	ASRNPQGAGNEKLF
TRBV25-1	TRBJ2-3	once	ASSEDRGAVTDTQY
TRBV7-9	TRBJ2-3	once	ASSLRDTQY
TRBV5-4	TRBJ2-5	-	ASSQGTVQETQY
TRBV12-5	TRBJ2-7	-	ASADGDRGSYEQY
TRBV19	TRBJ1-5	-	ASMGGTGGSNQPQH
TRBV18	TRBJ1-4	-	ASSRAGRTNEKLF
TRBV5-5	TRBJ2-5	-	ASSLWDRGLQETQY
TRBV6-6	TRBJ1-2	-	ASSYSRDTNYGYT
TRBV30	TRBJ2-1	-	AWSVGGGAYNEQF
TRBV6-1	TRBJ2-7	-	ASIPGESSYEQY
TRBV6-4	TRBJ1-2	-	ASSDRPGDYGYT
TRBV6-4	TRBJ2-3	-	ASSESYRGTDTQY
TRBV25-1	TRBJ2-1	-	ASSGLAGHPYNEQF
TRBV19	TRBJ1-5	-	ASSKQPQYSNQPQH